This T cell receptor (beta chain) was observed in a study of blood T cell repertoires in COVID-19 (dated by TCRdb to 2018 to 2020). Study-level background: Collaborator samples came from the United States, Italy and Spain and covered acute and convalescent phases of COVID-19. The samples were drawn from the first 160 participants of the ongoing ImmuneRACE study and from 1,200 or so subjects provided by 6 global collaborators. The prospective study material was composed of cDNA or gDNA derived from T cells, B-cell-depleted T cells, or PBMCs. A freely available public database, intended as a resource for researchers studying the immune response to SARS-CoV-2, is where the repertoires were released. Sample metadata almost always included a de-identified subject ID, COVID-19 status, age in years and sex. The dataset comprised deeply sampled blood TCRbeta repertoires from subjects exposed to, actively infected with, or recovered from COVID-19. Where available, HLA class I and class II types were taken from metadata supplied by the sample provider and were not determined by assay-based typing.

Paper-wide results and their limitations: The quantity of clinical and demographic metadata differed by source and by participant and was supplied without curation.

CDR1 and CDR2 are drawn from the germline V gene: MGHRA, YSYEKL. V was cut back by 6 bases and J by 6 bases, leaving a gap of 16 bases between them. From cysteine to phenylalanine, the CDR3 is 14 amino acids long. The retained sequence is limited to the CDR3, 42 bases, with the frame set at the first base. One collaborating source in Seattle enrolled patients while the patients were actively infected and followed the patients over time throughout the course of disease. The collaborating institutions used their own protocols to collect whole blood in K2EDTA tubes. Collaborator samples were shipped for TCRbeta analysis as frozen whole blood, isolated PBMCs, or DNA extracted from either sample type. In regard to this clone: Its binding antigen is unknown. Base qualities were left out, and no much larger clone turns up one base away.

TCRbeta CDR3 regions were amplified from genomic DNA using the immunoSEQ Assay, a bias-controlled multiplex PCR. The authors' pipeline ran thus. The number of nucleated cells in each sample was estimated by amplification of reference gene primers within the assay. To quantify the absolute abundance of each unique TCRbeta CDR3 rearrangement, sequence reads were collapsed and filtered. For each sample, productive Simpson clonality was calculated as the square root of Simpson's diversity index over productive rearrangements. This is the immuneACCESS table as TCRdb keeps it, with only in-frame sequences that have V and J called. A part of the clones is gone; compared with another copy, unresolved V genes explain less than half, and the rest is unexplained. That table is the source of V, J and clone size, and D and trimming were worked out from the DNA. The sample table shows about 440,000 clones, and approximately 89% are seen once. Around an eighth of the sample is in the top ten clones.

The chain couples TRBV4-1 to TRBJ2-3, and TRBD1 may be the D gene, going by 6 matching bases. Sequenced input: peripheral blood. This TCR was recovered from a woman aged 45-60 years with COVID-19, enrolled during active disease. The DNA is TGCGCCAGCAGTCTCGGACAGCTAAGGGATACGCAGTATTTT. The resulting protein is CASSLGQLRDTQYF.